The 8 T cell receptor beta chains reported below all come from one sample, sequenced in a study of T cell repertoires in cytomegalovirus infection. One entry per CDR3 protein, called by TCRdb with MiXCR from the reads. The sample has around 260,000 distinct CDR3 sequences, around 9% seen once. The sequenced sample was PBMCs. The receptors shown here come from a human donor in good health (CMV status not recorded). Some clones in this sample may be carry-over from other donors' samples.

This clonotype was detected a few times. The rearrangement uses TRBV20-1 and TRBJ2-2; TRBD2 matches at 7 bases. Germline CDR1 is DFQATT and CDR2 is SNEGSKA (reference sequence). J was trimmed by 6 bases and V by 7 bases; bases with no gene match: 11. The length of the CDR3 is 14 residues. CDR3 nucleotide sequence: TGCAGTGTGGGTCGGACTAGAGGATCCGGGGAGCTGTTTTTT. Translated: CSVGRTRGSGELFF.

Ten or more counts support this clonotype. This chain connects TRBV7-2 to TRBJ1-5; D is unresolved. This CDR3 is built from 17 residues. The germline V and J ends were trimmed by 5 bases and 0 bases, with 17 bases remaining between them. CDR1 and CDR2 (germline): SGHTA, FQGNSA. Here the CDR3 reads CASSPTGSSYSNQPQHF. The CDR3 nucleotides are TGTGCCAGCAGCCCAACGGGGTCATCCTATAGCAATCAGCCCCAGCATTTT.

Ten or more counts support this clonotype. The rearrangement uses TRBV4-1 and TRBJ2-3, with D hard to call. Deletions cut 0 bases from V and 1 base from J, with 5 bases between. The germline gives CDR1 MGHRA, CDR2 YSYEKL. This CDR3 region has 14 residues. The CDR3 nucleotides read TGCGCCAGCAGCCAAGATGGAGGCACAGATACGCAGTATTTT. Translation: CASSQDGGTDTQYF.

This clonotype was counted ten times or more. This chain links TRBV7-2 with TRBJ2-1, with TRBD2 matching 12 bases. The germline V gene encodes CDR1 SGHTA and CDR2 FQGNSA. V trimming: 4 bases; J trimming: 6 bases; junction bases outside the gene matches: 13. The CDR3 consists of 18 residues. The CDR3 DNA reads TGTGCCAGCAGCTCCCGACTCACTCTAGCGGGAGGGCGCAATGAGCAGTTCTTC. It translates to CASSSRLTLAGGRNEQFF.

This clonotype was seen ten or more times. V gene TRBV11-2 combines with J gene TRBJ1-1; the match to TRBD1 covers 9 bases. This CDR3 region has 15 residues. Germline CDR1 and CDR2: SGHAT and FQNNGV. With 5 bases clipped from V and 1 base from J, the junction kept 5 bases outside the gene matches. The CDR3 DNA follows: TGTGCCAGCAGCCAATTGACAGGGGGGAACACTGAAGCTTTCTTT. Protein sequence: CASSQLTGGNTEAFF.

This sequence joins TRBV7-8 and TRBJ1-1, with D possibly being TRBD1 (5 bases). Germline assignment: CDR1 SGHVS and CDR2 FQNEAQ. V was cut by 2 bases and J by 7 bases, with 17 bases left in between. The CDR3 is 15 residues long. DNA for the CDR3: TGTGCCAGCAGCTTAAGAACGCGAGGGGAGGGTGAAGCTTTCTTT. Its translation: CASSLRTRGEGEAFF.

This clonotype was observed many times. The chain employs TRBV7-2 and TRBJ2-1; D unresolved. Germline V gene data show CDR1 as SGHTA and CDR2 as FQGNSA. Trimming removed 7 bases from V and 6 bases from J, with 10 bases in between. CDR3 length equals 12 residues. CDR3 coding DNA: TGTGCCAGCACCGGACGGTCCAATGAGCAGTTCTTC. Amino acids: CASTGRSNEQFF.

In its sample, this clonotype was seen many times. The chain uses TRBV7-2 and TRBJ1-5, with unresolved D. CDR1 SGHTA and CDR2 FQGNSA come from the germline V gene. The CDR3 has 15 residues. The V end lost 1 base, the J end lost 1 base, and 8 bases lay between the germline ends. CDR3 protein: CASSLDSASNQPQHF. The CDR3 DNA reads as TGTGCCAGCAGCTTAGACTCCGCGAGCAATCAGCCCCAGCATTTT.